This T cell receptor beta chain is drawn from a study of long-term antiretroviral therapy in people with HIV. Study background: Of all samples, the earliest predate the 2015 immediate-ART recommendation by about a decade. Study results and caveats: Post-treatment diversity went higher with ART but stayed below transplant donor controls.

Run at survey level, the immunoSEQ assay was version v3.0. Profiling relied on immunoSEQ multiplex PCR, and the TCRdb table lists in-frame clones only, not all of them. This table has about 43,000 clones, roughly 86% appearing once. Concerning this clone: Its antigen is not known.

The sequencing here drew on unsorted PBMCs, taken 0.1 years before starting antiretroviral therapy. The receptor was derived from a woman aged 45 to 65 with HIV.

The CDR3 is CAWNRGANTGELFF. CDR3 sequence (DNA): TGTGCCTGGAACCGGGGGGCCAACACCGGGGAGCTGTTTTTT. V usage is TRBV30 and J usage is TRBJ2-2, with a tentative D call TRBD2 (7 bases). The CDR3 has 14 amino acids. The V end lost 4 bases, the J end lost 2 bases, and 11 bases lay between the germline ends. Looked up from germline, CDR1 is GTSNPN and CDR2 is SVGIG (reference sequence). The full variable domain, rest sourced from reference TRBV30 and TRBJ2-2, is SQTIHQWPATLVQPVGSPLSLECTVEGTSNPNLYWYRQAAGRGLQLLFYSVGIGQISSEVPQNLSASRPQDRQFILSSKKLLLSDSGFYLCAWNRGANTGELFFGEGSRLTVL.